The 13 T cell receptor beta chains presented below share a single source sample, sequenced in a study of identical twins. TCRdb processed the 5' RACE reads anew with MiXCR; each CDR3 protein has one entry. In the table there are roughly 240,000 distinct CDR3 sequences, 6.5% to 9% of which are singletons. These same data were also listed under a study on yellow fever vaccine responses in identical twins.

The sequenced material came from CD8+ T cells sorted from blood. The source is a woman under 30 in good health.

This clonotype was observed a handful of times. The gene calls are TRBV7-6 and TRBJ1-1; TRBD1 might be the D (6 bases). Between the trimmed V and J ends, which lost 5 bases and 2 bases, there was a span of 15 bases. CDR3 length: 15 residues. The germline V gene encodes CDR1 SGHVS and CDR2 FNYEAQ. CDR3 DNA sequence: TGTGCCAGCAGCGAACGACAGGCCCGAAACACTGAAGCTTTCTTT. Translation: CASSERQARNTEAFF.

This clonotype was counted between two and nine times. This chain joins TRBV24-1 and TRBJ2-1; D gene ambiguous. The V and J ends lost 3 bases and 7 bases respectively, with 3 bases between them. Germline V gene sequence: CDR1 KGHDR, CDR2 SFDVKD. The CDR3 length is 11 residues. Here the CDR3 DNA reads TGTGCCACCAGTGATACTAATGAGCAGTTCTTC. Translated, it gives CATSDTNEQFF.

This clonotype has just a few counts. J is TRBJ2-3 and V is TRBV5-4; 12 nucleotides agree with TRBD2. The CDR3 contains 17 residues. The germline CDR1 and CDR2 sequences are SGHNT and YYREEE (reference sequence). V lost 4 bases to trimming and J lost 0 bases; unmatched junction nucleotides: 6. DNA for the CDR3: TGTGCCAGCAGCAGCGGGACTAGCGGGTCTAGCACAGATACGCAGTATTTT. As protein: CASSSGTSGSSTDTQYF.

At least ten counts were recorded for this clonotype. J is TRBJ2-3 and V is TRBV7-9; perhaps TRBD1 as D (6 bases). CDR3 length: 16 residues. Per the germline V gene, CDR1 is SEHNR and CDR2 is FQNEAQ (reference sequence). The ends were cut back, 1 base at V and 3 bases at J, with 14 bases in the middle. CDR3 nucleotides: TGTGCCAGCAGCTTAGGTCGACAGGAAAGTACAGATACGCAGTATTTT. It codes for CASSLGRQESTDTQYF.

V usage is TRBV7-9 and J usage is TRBJ1-2, with D tentatively TRBD1 (5 bases). CDR1 is SEHNR and CDR2 is FQNEAQ in the germline V gene (reference sequence). CDR3 length: 15 amino acids. V was clipped by 1 base and J by 5 bases, with 14 bases between them. The CDR3: CASSLGTQHRYGYTF. CDR3 bases: TGTGCCAGCAGCTTAGGGACACAGCATCGGTATGGCTACACCTTC.

V usage is TRBV20-1 and J usage is TRBJ2-1; 11 bases fit TRBD1. The germline V gene has CDR1 DFQATT and CDR2 SNEGSKA (reference sequence). CDR3 length equals 15 residues. With 3 bases clipped from V and 1 base from J, the junction kept 2 bases outside the gene matches. The CDR3 here is CSARDRGLSYNEQFF. In DNA, the CDR3 is TGCAGTGCTAGGGACAGGGGGCTATCCTACAATGAGCAGTTCTTC.

The genes are TRBV28 and TRBJ2-6; D ambiguous. The CDR3 is made up of 14 amino acids. CDR1 MDHEN and CDR2 SYDVKM come from the germline V gene. V was shortened by 4 bases and J by 4 bases, with 8 bases between the two germline ends. In DNA, the CDR3 is TGTGCCAGCAGTTACCTGGGGGGGGCCAACGTCCTGACTTTC. As protein: CASSYLGGANVLTF.

This clonotype was seen a handful of times. This chain uses TRBV7-9 with TRBJ2-1; weak D call: TRBD2 (6 bases). V was pared by 5 bases and J by 6 bases, with 20 bases between. The CDR3 totals 16 residues. Germline-derived CDR1 and CDR2 are SEHNR and FQNEAQ (reference sequence). The CDR3 loop reads CASSASTSRRGNEQFF. The DNA of the CDR3 is TGTGCCAGCAGCGCGTCGACTAGTCGGAGAGGCAATGAGCAGTTCTTC.

This clonotype came up many times. This chain uses TRBV27 with TRBJ2-3; D may be TRBD1 or TRBD2 (5 bases each). Germline V gene sequence: CDR1 MNHEY, CDR2 SMNVEV (reference sequence). Trimming stripped 2 bases from V and 3 bases from J, with 12 bases between. The CDR3 extends over 15 amino acids. The CDR3 region has the DNA TGTGCCAGCAGTTTACGGGGCAGGTCAACAGATACGCAGTATTTT. It encodes CASSLRGRSTDTQYF.

The chain couples TRBV10-3 to TRBJ2-3, with no clear D. V was pared by 3 bases and J by 1 base, with 14 bases between. Germline V gives CDR1 ENHRY, CDR2 SYGVKD. This CDR3 has 16 amino acids. In nucleotides, the CDR3 is TGTGCCATCAGTGACAGCGCTTCTAGAGGCACAGATACGCAGTATTTT. This sequence encodes CAISDSASRGTDTQYF.

This clonotype was seen repeatedly, ten times or more. The rearrangement uses TRBV6-1 and TRBJ2-7; unclear D gene. In germline, CDR1 is MNHNS, CDR2 SASEGT. CDR3 length: 11 residues. The V and J ends lost 10 bases and 4 bases respectively, with 11 bases between them. The CDR3 reads CAILDGYEQYV. DNA for the CDR3: TGTGCCATCCTTGACGGATACGAGCAGTACGTC.

The rearrangement uses TRBV21-1 and TRBJ2-5. TRBV21-1 is designated a pseudogene. There are 13 residues in the CDR3. CDR3 nucleotides: TGTGCCAGCAGCAAAGGGCGTCAAGAGACCCAGTACTTC. Protein: CASSKGRQETQYF.

There are a few counts of this clonotype. The chain uses TRBV5-6 and TRBJ2-1, with 7 bases lining up with TRBD2. The junction had 9 bases not matched to a gene; V was cut back by 0 bases and J by 3 bases. In germline, CDR1 is SGHDT, CDR2 YYEEEE. The CDR3 length is 17 residues. This CDR3 is CASSLEVGGVNYNEQFF. The CDR3 DNA sequence: TGTGCCAGCAGCTTGGAGGTGGGAGGGGTTAACTACAATGAGCAGTTCTTC.